The 24 T cell receptor beta chains below come from one sample, sequenced in a study of T-cell memory formation after mild COVID-19. Via MiXCR, TCRdb re-called the 5' RACE reads, giving one row per CDR3 protein. The data contain approximately 260,000 distinct CDR3 sequences, about a sixth of them singletons. The specimen was PBMCs or a T cell subset sorted from them (not recorded which). These receptors all come from a man younger than 30 who had mild COVID-19 (a few samples of this study predate the infection). Cell type and time point are not known.

CDR3 sequence: CSARDMGKTGNEQFF. CDR3 DNA: TGCAGTGCTAGAGATATGGGGAAGACAGGCAATGAGCAGTTCTTC. This chain uses TRBV20-1 with TRBJ2-1, with D possibly TRBD1 on 6 matching bases. V was trimmed by 0 bases and J by 6 bases, leaving 15 bases between them. The CDR3 contains 15 residues. Germline V lookup: CDR1 DFQATT, CDR2 SNEGSKA (reference sequence).

This clonotype was seen only a few times. This chain connects TRBV3-1 to TRBJ1-5; D is unclear. Between the trimmed V and J ends, which lost 3 bases and 0 bases, there was a span of 9 bases. Per germline, CDR1 LGHDT and CDR2 YNNKEL (reference sequence). The length of the CDR3 is 15 residues. The CDR3 is CASSQMAGSNQPQHF. As DNA, the CDR3 is TGTGCCAGCAGCCAGATGGCAGGTAGCAATCAGCCCCAGCATTTT.

The sample holds a few counts of this clonotype. CDR3 DNA sequence: TGTGCCAGCAGCTTAGAGGTGGGAACCCAGCATTTT. It codes for CASSLEVGTQHF. J is TRBJ1-5 and V is TRBV7-2; D remains ambiguous. This CDR3 region has 12 residues. Trimming pared 1 base from V and 11 bases from J, leaving 9 bases between. The germline V gene encodes CDR1 SGHTA and CDR2 FQGNSA. The whole variable domain, filled in from reference TRBV7-2 and TRBJ1-5, reads GAGVSQSPSNKVTEKGKDVELRCDPISGHTALYWYRQSLGQGLEFLIYFQGNSAPDKSGLPSDRFSAERTGGSVSTLTIQRTQQEDSAVYLCASSLEVGTQHFGDGTRLSIL.

The chain uses TRBV11-2 and TRBJ2-5; D might be TRBD2 (7 bases). This CDR3 contains 15 residues. Trimming removed 5 bases at V and 5 bases at J, with 18 bases between. Germline V CDR1 and CDR2: SGHAT, FQNNGV. As DNA, the CDR3 is TGTGCCAGCAGCCCGCTTGCGGGGGCGAGGGAGACCCAGTACTTC. This gives the protein CASSPLAGARETQYF.

This clonotype was seen a handful of times. The V gene is TRBV6-5, the J gene TRBJ2-3; the D gene is possibly TRBD2 (5 bases). This CDR3 has 13 residues. Deletions cut 6 bases from V and 5 bases from J, with 12 bases between. The germline V gene encodes CDR1 MNHEY and CDR2 SVGAGI. DNA for the CDR3: TGTGCCAGCAGCCTCTACCGGGAAGATACGCAGTATTTT. Residues: CASSLYREDTQYF.

V and J are TRBV5-1 and TRBJ2-7; D possibly corresponds to TRBD1 (6 bases). The V gene lost 2 bases and the J gene lost 7 bases, with 19 bases spanning the gap. CDR1 is SGHRS and CDR2 is YFSETQ in the germline V gene. The CDR3 is made up of 15 amino acids. DNA for the CDR3: TGCGCCAGCAGCTTAGGGGACACCTCTCCCTTGGAGCAGTACTTC. Protein sequence: CASSLGDTSPLEQYF.

V is TRBV5-6 and J is TRBJ2-1, with D possibly being TRBD1 or TRBD2 (7 bases each). Trimming cost V 3 bases and J 12 bases, with 16 bases left between them. Germline CDR1 is SGHDT and CDR2 is YYEEEE. The CDR3 loop spans 13 amino acids. The CDR3 DNA reads as TGTGCCAGCAGCTCCAGGGGGGGCGCAGGGCAGTTCTTC. It yields the protein CASSSRGGAGQFF. Full variable domain (rest looked up from reference TRBV5-6 and TRBJ2-1): DAGVTQSPTHLIKTRGQQVTLRCSPKSGHDTVSWYQQALGQGPQFIFQYYEEEERQRGNFPDRFSGHQFPNYSSELNVNALLLGDSALYLCASSSRGGAGQFFGPGTRLTVL.

This clonotype appeared many times. CDR3 in DNA: TGTGCCAGCAGCACGGACAGGGATTACAATGAGCAGTTCTTC. Translated, it gives CASSTDRDYNEQFF. The chain has TRBV12-3 or TRBV12-4 and TRBJ2-1, with 8 bases that match TRBD1. The CDR3 sequence is 14 residues long. V was clipped by 6 bases and J by 4 bases; unmatched bases: 5.

There are a few counts of this clonotype. V gene TRBV25-1 combines with J gene TRBJ1-1; a weak D match, TRBD1 (5 bases). The CDR3 spans 16 residues. Germline V gene data show CDR1 as MGHDK and CDR2 as SYGVNS. V was pared by 5 bases and J by 6 bases, with 22 bases between. CDR3 in amino acids: CASSNPPGTAGSEAFF. The CDR3 nucleotides read TGTGCCAGCAGTAACCCGCCGGGGACGGCGGGGTCTGAAGCTTTCTTT. Complete variable domain (other parts from reference TRBV25-1 and TRBJ1-1): EADIYQTPRYLVIGTGKKITLECSQTMGHDKMYWYQQDPGMELHLIHYSYGVNSTEKGDLSSESTVSRIRTEHFPLTLESARPSHTSQYLCASSNPPGTAGSEAFFGQGTRLTVV.

This clonotype occurred a few times. The genes are TRBV18 and TRBJ2-1; D possibly matches TRBD1 or TRBD2 (5 bases each). The V gene's germline CDR1 is KGHSH and CDR2 LQKENI. The V end was cut by 0 bases, the J end by 5 bases, with 8 bases between. CDR3 length equals 14 residues. CDR3 in DNA: TGTGCCAGCTCACCACCGGGGACCCACAATGAGCAGTTCTTC. Amino acids: CASSPPGTHNEQFF.

This clonotype was picked up a small number of times. The J gene is TRBJ2-7, the V gene TRBV27, with D tentatively TRBD1 (5 bases). CDR1 MNHEY and CDR2 SMNVEV come from the germline V gene (reference sequence). The V end lost 6 bases, the J end lost 4 bases, and 16 bases lay between the germline ends. The CDR3 loop spans 14 amino acids. This CDR3 reads CASRPLGQAYEQYV. DNA for the CDR3: TGTGCCAGCAGACCTCTGGGGCAGGCATACGAGCAGTACGTC.

This clonotype was seen a few times. This chain connects TRBV7-2 to TRBJ2-5; D call uncertain. Germline V gives CDR1 SGHTA, CDR2 FQGNSA. The CDR3 runs to 13 residues. The ends were cut back, 5 bases at V and 6 bases at J, with 13 bases in the middle. CDR3 amino acids: CASSEAVRQTQYF. The CDR3 region has the DNA TGTGCCAGCAGCGAGGCAGTTAGGCAGACCCAGTACTTC. Full variable domain (rest looked up from reference TRBV7-2 and TRBJ2-5): GAGVSQSPSNKVTEKGKDVELRCDPISGHTALYWYRQSLGQGLEFLIYFQGNSAPDKSGLPSDRFSAERTGGSVSTLTIQRTQQEDSAVYLCASSEAVRQTQYFGPGTRLLVL.

This clonotype was seen a few times. The V gene is TRBV5-1, the J gene TRBJ1-1; D remains ambiguous. The CDR3 contains 13 residues. Germline V CDR1 and CDR2: SGHRS, YFSETQ. V lost 0 bases and J lost 5, with 8 bases in between. CDR3 sequence reads: CASSLVQHTEAFF. Written as DNA, the CDR3 is TGCGCCAGCAGCTTGGTACAGCATACTGAAGCTTTCTTT.

There are a few counts of this clonotype. V is TRBV9 and J is TRBJ2-1; tentatively, D is TRBD1 (5 bases). The length of the CDR3 is 15 residues. Trimming shortened V by 4 bases and J by 2 bases, and 13 bases separated the two germline ends. CDR1 is SGDLS, CDR2 YYNGEE, per germline. DNA of the CDR3: TGTGCCAGCAGCCCCCTTCAGGGAACCTACAATGAGCAGTTCTTC. Its protein product is CASSPLQGTYNEQFF.

The chain uses TRBV10-3 and TRBJ2-2; 9 bases align to TRBD1. The V segment lost 7 bases and the J segment 2 bases; nucleotides outside the gene matches: 5. The CDR3 is 15 amino acids. The germline V gene has CDR1 ENHRY and CDR2 SYGVKD. For the CDR3, the DNA is TGTGCCATCACCCCGGGACAGGGTAACACCGGGGAGCTGTTTTTT. Its translation is CAITPGQGNTGELFF.

The rearrangement links TRBV7-9 to TRBJ2-1; D assignment may be TRBD1 or TRBD2 (5 bases each). The CDR3 totals 16 residues. The V end was cut by 4 bases, the J end by 8 bases, with 21 bases between. Germline V gene lookup returns CDR1 SEHNR and CDR2 FQNEAQ (reference sequence). The DNA for the CDR3 is TGTGCCAGCAGCTCTTCCCCCTGGGACCTTAGTTATGAGCAGTTCTTC. This translates into CASSSSPWDLSYEQFF.

This clonotype came up a few times. CDR3 sequence (DNA): TGCGCCAGCAGCCAACCAGGACAGACGAACACCGGGGAGCTGTTTTTT. It translates to CASSQPGQTNTGELFF. The J gene is TRBJ2-2, the V gene TRBV4-1; tentatively, D is TRBD1 (6 bases). Germline V gives CDR1 MGHRA, CDR2 YSYEKL. V lost 2 bases, J lost 0 bases, and 10 bases lay in between. The CDR3 covers 16 residues.

V is TRBV20-1 and J is TRBJ2-7; TRBD1 aligns across 8 bases. The J segment lost 3 bases and the V segment lost 2 bases, leaving 9 bases of the junction unmatched. The CDR3 is 15 amino acids. In germline, CDR1 is DFQATT, CDR2 SNEGSKA (reference sequence). CDR3 nucleotides: TGCAGTGCTAGAATCCCGACAGGGGTAGACTACGAGCAGTACTTC. Protein product: CSARIPTGVDYEQYF.

This clonotype was detected many times. The rearrangement joins TRBV6-5 to TRBJ1-1; a weak D match, TRBD1 (6 bases). The CDR3 sequence is 13 residues long. CDR1 MNHEY and CDR2 SVGAGI come from the germline V gene. Trimming cost V 8 bases and J 3 bases, with 13 bases left between them. The CDR3 spells CASRQGSHTEAFF. DNA of the CDR3: TGTGCCAGCCGCCAGGGGAGCCACACTGAAGCTTTCTTT.

The rearrangement links TRBV12-3 or TRBV12-4 to TRBJ2-5; 7 bases align to TRBD1. The CDR3 spans 13 residues. Unmatched junction bases numbered 3, after V lost 8 bases and J lost 0 bases. CDR3 coding DNA: TGTGCCAGCCAGACAGGGTACCAAGAGACCCAGTACTTC. Translated, it gives CASQTGYQETQYF.

V gene TRBV28 combines with J gene TRBJ2-7; TRBD2 agrees at 7 bases. The CDR3 extends over 17 amino acids. The germline V gene encodes CDR1 MDHEN and CDR2 SYDVKM. The V and J ends lost 5 bases and 6 bases, in that order; junction bases with no gene match: 19. DNA for the CDR3: TGTGCCAGCAGTAAGGGGACTATCCGTATCAAAACTCGCGAGCAGTACGTC. The encoded protein is CASSKGTIRIKTREQYV.

The chain links TRBV4-1 to TRBJ1-1; D gene unclear. V was trimmed by 3 bases and J by 3 bases, leaving 14 bases between them. CDR1 and CDR2 from the germline V gene are MGHRA and YSYEKL. The CDR3 is 15 amino acids. The CDR3: CASSHAGREDTEAFF. The CDR3 region has the DNA TGCGCCAGCAGCCATGCGGGGAGGGAGGACACTGAAGCTTTCTTT.

This clonotype has only a few counts. J is TRBJ2-5 and V is TRBV7-2; perhaps D is TRBD1 or TRBD2 (5 bases each). The CDR3 spans 12 residues. Germline CDR1 SGHTA, CDR2 FQGNSA. V lost 3 bases to trimming and J lost 7 bases, with 9 bases between them. CDR3 amino acids: CASSFPGGTQYF. The CDR3 DNA is TGTGCCAGCAGCTTCCCTGGGGGGACCCAGTACTTC.

The chain carries TRBV11-2 and TRBJ1-2, with 7 positions matching TRBD1. The CDR3 spans 16 residues. V trimming: 4 bases; J trimming: 1 base; junction bases outside the gene matches: 9. In germline, CDR1 is SGHAT, CDR2 FQNNGV. The CDR3 nucleotides are TGTGCCAGCAGCTCCAGGGGACAGCTCCATAACTATGGCTACACCTTC. Translating gives CASSSRGQLHNYGYTF.